The entry below describes one T cell receptor delta chain. This may arise from a read error, as a much more abundant clone is one base away. This entry belongs to a study of gamma-delta T cells after stem cell transplantation. TCRdb repeated clone calling on the RT-PCR reads with CATT. The sample records some 10,000 delta-chain clones, roughly 1.3% being singletons. Germline loops: CDR1 GEAIGNYY, CDR2 EKD. The CDR3 runs to 18 residues. V gene TRDV2 combines with J gene TRDJ4; TRDD3 matches at 10 bases. The DNA end is a closer match to TRDJ1, so the J assignment may be wrong. The specimen was gamma-delta T cells. The sequence came from a human donor. It is not recorded whose cells these are; they may come from a transplant donor. The CDR3 loop reads CARDTVRRTGGLVDKLIF. The CDR3 DNA reads TGTGCCCGTGACACCGTGAGACGTACTGGGGGATTAGTTGATAAACTCATCTTT.